This TCR beta chain was sequenced for a study of molecular identifiers for immune sequencing clone quantification. Findings of the study overall: The share of molecules held by clones above 20 RNA copies was over 98% in effector cells and under 1% in naive cells.

Preparation of the bulk TCR libraries relied on previously described methods and listed TCR primers. TCRdb re-called the PCR reads with MiXCR, one entry per CDR3 protein. Counted here are approximately 500,000 distinct CDR3 sequences, around 23% occurring once; the ten biggest clones make up over 0.6%. The CDR3 extends over 16 amino acids. Germline CDR1 MGHRA, CDR2 YSYEKL. With RNA at 10%, 30% or 50%, naive CD8 libraries came from approximately 22,000 to 940,000 sorted cells. To note about this clonotype: The antigen is undetermined. The junction differs from germline at one of its ends, possibly a read error.

V and J are TRBV4-1 and TRBJ2-1, with 8 nucleotides matching TRBD1. The receptor was derived from a human donor in good health. Some libraries in this study had Jurkat cell RNA spiked in. Sequencing input: naive CD8+ T cells from blood, with Jurkat cell RNA spiked in. Subset: FACS-sorted CD8+CD4-CCR7+CD45RA+ naive T cells. The chain's CDR3 is CAGSQWSGQGVHEQFF. For the CDR3, the DNA is TGCGCCGGCAGCCAATGGTCTGGACAGGGCGTCCATGAGCAGTTCTTC.